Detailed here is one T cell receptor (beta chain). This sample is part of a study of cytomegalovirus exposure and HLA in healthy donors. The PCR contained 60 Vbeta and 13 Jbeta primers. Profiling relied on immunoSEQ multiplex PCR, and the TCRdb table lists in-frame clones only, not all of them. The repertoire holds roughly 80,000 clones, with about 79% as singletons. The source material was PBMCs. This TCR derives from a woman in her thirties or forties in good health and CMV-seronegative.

The CDR3 sequence: CSARDEGEQYF. The CDR3, as DNA: TGCAGTGCTAGAGATGAGGGCGAGCAGTACTTC. The rearrangement joins TRBV20-1 to TRBJ2-7, with D maybe TRBD2 (5 bases). Germline-derived CDR1 and CDR2 are DFQATT and SNEGSKA (reference sequence). Deletions cut 0 bases from V and 6 bases from J, with 6 bases between. The CDR3 contains 11 residues.